This TCR beta chain was profiled in a study of cytomegalovirus exposure and HLA in healthy donors (dated by TCRdb to 2017 to 2019). About the study as a whole: An earlier analysis of under 600 of the donors reported 250 to 300 Gb of sequence data and 117 million unique TCR beta sequences from about 200 million T cells. A later genetic analysis used genome-wide SNP genotypes for about three fifths of the 666 donors, treating that subset as a discovery cohort. To decide whether each TCR beta V gene segment behaved as functional or pseudogenic, an earlier analysis of several hundred of the donors relied on high-throughput TCR beta sequencing. Typing coverage varied by locus: roughly 620-640 donors for A, B, C, DRB1 and DQB1; roughly 510 for DQA1; about 600 for DPA1; more than 450 for DPB1. Of the approximately 400 genotyped donors, over 65% fell in the genetic ancestry cluster associated with self-reported Caucasian donors. The study was designed to test whether signatures of past pathogen exposure could be identified by cataloging public T cell receptors. Every discovery cohort repertoire had been produced on one sequencing platform. About 280 gigabases of sequencing data and tens of millions of unique TCR sequences made up an early release that covered 500 to 650 HLA-typed donors. Several DR-DQ haplotypes were handled as single units for association and clustering, since linkage in the cohort was strong. On average, 235,054 unique TCR beta nucleotide sequences were sequenced per donor among roughly 430 genotyped donors of the cohort, with roughly 18% of those sequences being non-productive. The study profiled the T cell repertoires of hundreds of subjects by immunosequencing and related them to cytomegalovirus serostatus. Alongside the repertoire data, information on donor age, sex, ethnicity and CMV serostatus was compiled. Rather than drawing on any new phenotypic data, the later analysis identified candidate immune exposures from TCR beta sequences and the way those sequences occurred across donors. A later analysis re-examined previously published TCR beta repertoires from more than 550 donors and added high-resolution HLA genotyping to investigate patterns of TCR occurrence. A separate validation cohort of about 110 different subjects was used in addition to the roughly 700-subject first cohort. Class I and class II HLA loci were covered by the typing at four-digit resolution. High-throughput TCR immunosequencing, statistical association of individual TCRs with disease status, and machine learning were combined to predict cytomegalovirus infection status. Here is what the overall study found, with its caveats: While some public TCRs were present in many individuals, most TCR sequences turned up only very rarely across donors. In a later analysis, about 16,000 TCR beta sequences were associated with specific HLA alleles at a false discovery rate of 0.05. Assigning TCR associations to individual alleles was difficult when HLA alleles, especially DR and DQ, strongly co-occurred. In vitro tests confirmed that three of the cytomegalovirus-associated TCR beta chains recognize cytomegalovirus antigens. For the cohort, immune exposure information was limited to CMV serostatus. A later analysis found that TCR association rates varied across HLA loci, with DRB1 alleles showing the most associated TCRs and HLA-C alleles the fewest. A further reported finding was that TCR beta sequences accurately predicted the HLA-A and HLA-B alleles for most subjects in the first cohort. Linkage disequilibrium might explain the correlated functional status among segregating V segments, but an unknown experimental factor could not be excluded. A later analysis found that HLA-associated TCR beta chains were more clonally expanded and had lower generation probabilities than equally common non-associated chains. Because HLA typing was missing for some donors at each locus, association tests included only the typed subset. In a later genetic analysis, fewer N-insertions in productive TCRs were reported among donors in an Asian-associated ancestry cluster than the approximately 630-donor mean. According to the authors, the approach could potentially be generalized to other disease states and immunological phenotypes. A cluster of highly shared sequence variants was judged likely to represent a technical artifact of the sequencing pipeline. Roughly uniform sequencing depth across donors was assumed in presence/absence analyses, although this assumption may not hold. In a later analysis, most CMV-associated TCR beta chains were found to appear HLA-restricted, with HLA associations seemingly driven largely by CMV exposure. The cohort was sequenced for TCR beta chains only, and without alpha or paired-chain data the features that could be detected were limited. In both the original and validation cohorts, the classifier was reported to diagnose cytomegalovirus status with high specificity and sensitivity. An association between a missense DCLRE1C variant and V-gene and J-gene trimming of TCR beta chains was found in a later genetic analysis and replicated in an independent cohort. In the study, 150 to 200 TCR beta chains were listed as associated with cytomegalovirus. In a later analysis, several top co-occurrence clusters were reported to appear linked to parvovirus B19, influenza, CMV and Epstein-Barr virus. Because counts were too low, about 17 rarely observed V segments, including chromosome 9 orphons, were excluded from the earlier analysis of 587 of the donors. Broadly in line with IMGT annotations, most TCR beta V segments showed up in productive rearrangements about 87% or about 30% of the time in an earlier analysis of several hundred of the donors. Because the 87-base-pair reads could not distinguish some IMGT-functional V segments, including TRBV6-2 and TRBV6-3, those segments were excluded.

Points on this clone: The antigen this receptor binds is unknown. No base-level quality is on record; no much larger clone is a single base apart.

Trimming removed 3 bases from V and 6 bases from J, leaving 22 bases between the germline ends. The CDR3 holds 17 amino acids from the cysteine to the phenylalanine. The sequence is cut down to CDR3 DNA, 51 bases in frame from base 1. Per the germline V gene, SGHRS is the CDR1 and YFSETQ is the CDR2. Library prep was done by the immunoSEQ multiplex PCR assay. For the multiplex PCR, a mixture combining 60 forward primers for TCR Vbeta segments and 13 reverse primers for TCR Jbeta segments was used. A multiplex PCR assay on genomic DNA amplified the CDR3 region of rearranged TCR beta genes. The Illumina HiSeq System was used to sequence the amplified TCR beta libraries as 87-base-pair reads. The authors' pipeline ran thus. A later analysis counted about 80 million unique TCR beta chains across the 500 to 850 repertoires, and approximately 11 million of these chains were shared by at least two donors. To remove PCR and sequencing errors, raw reads were error-corrected and collapsed into unique sequences using a nearest-neighbor algorithm that merged closely related sequences. V, D and J gene segments were assigned by aligning CDR3 sequences to IMGT reference sequences. Each retained sequence needed at least a six-nucleotide match to both a V gene segment and a J gene segment. A rearrangement counted as productive if the CDR3 had no stop codons and remained in frame with V and J, and every other rearrangement counted as non-productive. Following IMGT convention, CDR3 was defined as the stretch from the second conserved V-encoded cysteine to the conserved J-encoded phenylalanine. In an earlier analysis of approximately 500 of the donors, sequences lacking an unambiguous match to a single V gene segment were excluded. An earlier analysis of 500 to 600 of the donors classified V segments as functional when productive rearrangements were above 56.7% and as segregating when the standard deviation between donors was above 5%. A statistical classification framework was built for diagnosing cytomegalovirus status from the catalog of TCR beta chain sequences. A later analysis assigned V and J genes by comparing TCR nucleotide sequences with IMGT/GENE-DB human TR gene sequences. A later analysis assigned CDR3 sequences and most-parsimonious VDJ recombination scenarios with the TCRdist pipeline. In a later analysis, each TCR beta chain was defined by its CDR3 amino acid sequence together with its V-gene family, and reads without a unique V-gene family were excluded. As a way to deal with suspected cross-contamination and a sequencing artifact, a later analysis dropped approximately 570 nucleotide sequences that were highly shared and had low generation probability. In a later analysis, a clonal expansion index for each public chain was calculated from normalized within-repertoire ranks of inferred template counts. Generation probabilities in a later analysis came from a VDJ recombination model fitted to out-of-frame rearrangements, and those results were checked against IGoR. Hypergeometric tests were used in a later analysis to score TCR-TCR, TCR-HLA and TCR-CMV co-occurrence, with a repertoire-size bias correction applied to the TCR pairs. In a later analysis, false discovery rates were estimated by permuting HLA or CMV assignments 20 times. A later analysis grouped co-occurring TCRs with DBSCAN, adding TCRdist sequence similarity when clustering within HLA-allele-positive subsets. Repertoires with fewer than 30,000 or more than 120,000 public chains were left out of co-occurrence clustering, as were several repertoires with anomalous nucleotide sharing. This immuneACCESS table, as held by TCRdb, lists in-frame sequences with V and J called but not all clones. Of the missing ones, under half trace to an unresolved V gene in checked studies; the others have no known cause. D and trimming come from the DNA, and the V and J calls and clone size come from that table. The sample has some 130,000 clones on record, 60% to 80% of them singletons. Roughly 1% of the sample lies in the top ten.

In total, around 600 healthy bone marrow donors made up the cohort. All cohort members were sampled while nominally healthy, although unrecorded immune exposures were likely present. The donor tested CMV seronegative and was one of the 352 seronegative cohort members. Each donor provided a peripheral blood sample, and peripheral blood mononuclear cells were used for TCR beta sequencing. Genomic DNA extraction from the blood cell samples was performed with the Qiagen DNeasy Blood Extraction Kit. This sequence uses TRBV5-1 and TRBJ2-1; perhaps TRBD1 is the D gene, with 8 bases matching. The sequencing input was PBMCs. This TCR came from a woman aged 60 to 75 in good health and CMV-seronegative. The CDR3 region reads CASSWRPTGGRGNEQFF. The nucleotide sequence reads as follows: TGCGCCAGCAGCTGGCGTCCTACAGGGGGGAGGGGCAATGAGCAGTTCTTC.